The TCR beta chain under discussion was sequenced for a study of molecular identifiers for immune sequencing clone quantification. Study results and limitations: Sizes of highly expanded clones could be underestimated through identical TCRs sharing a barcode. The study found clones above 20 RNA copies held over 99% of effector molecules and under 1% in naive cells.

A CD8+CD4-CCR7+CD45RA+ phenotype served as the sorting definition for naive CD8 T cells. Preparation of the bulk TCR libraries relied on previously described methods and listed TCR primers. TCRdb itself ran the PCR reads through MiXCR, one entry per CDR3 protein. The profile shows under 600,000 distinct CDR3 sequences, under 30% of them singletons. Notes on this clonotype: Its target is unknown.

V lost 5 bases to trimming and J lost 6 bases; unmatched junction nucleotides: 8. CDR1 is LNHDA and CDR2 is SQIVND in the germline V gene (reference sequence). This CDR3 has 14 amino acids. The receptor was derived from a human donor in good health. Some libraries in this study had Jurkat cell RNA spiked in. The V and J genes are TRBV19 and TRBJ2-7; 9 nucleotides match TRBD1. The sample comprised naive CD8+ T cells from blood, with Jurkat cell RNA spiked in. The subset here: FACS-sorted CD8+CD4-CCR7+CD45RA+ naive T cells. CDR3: CASSHGTGTSEQYF. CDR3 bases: TGTGCCAGTAGTCACGGGACAGGGACATCCGAGCAGTACTTC.